This T cell receptor beta chain appears in the sequencing data of a study of Graves' ophthalmopathy and Graves' hyperthyroidism. Turning to the study itself: Sampling took place at initial diagnosis, with peripheral blood obtained before any treatment. The study's findings and limits: The majority of expanded thyroid clonotypes above 0.001 frequency also occurred in blood.

This clonotype was counted many times. Its target is unknown. CDR1 SEHNR and CDR2 FQNEAQ come from the germline V gene (reference sequence). V lost 3 bases and J lost 7, with 3 bases in between. The CDR3 runs to 10 residues. The study excluded patients with other autoimmune diseases, uncontrolled infections, pregnancy or lactation. Diagnostic conclusions were grounded in clinical symptoms, serum thyroxine, TRAb, thyroid ultrasound and orbital computed tomography. RNA transcripts were the source from which TCR beta CDR3 regions were amplified. The workflow started with a first-round RT-PCR run with HTBI primers and then moved on to a second-round multiplex PCR. TCRdb reprocessed the multiplex PCR reads via MiXCR and lists one record per CDR3 protein. Here the sample spans 650,000 to 900,000 distinct CDR3 sequences, about 44% being singletons.

Source material: peripheral blood. This TCR was sampled from an adult man with Graves' ophthalmopathy. V is TRBV7-9 and J is TRBJ2-5; D not resolved. CDR3 in DNA: TGTGCCAGCAGCTTTGGGACCCAGTACTTC. Its protein is CASSFGTQYF.